Each of the 21 T cell receptor beta chains below was sequenced from the same sample in a study of regulatory T cells in long-lasting Graves disease. Both iRepertoire HTBI primers and Arm-PCR of CDR3 regions were used to build the TCR beta libraries. TCRdb independently ran MiXCR on the multiplex PCR reads; one entry per CDR3 protein. The sample consists of about 430,000 distinct CDR3 sequences, approximately 16% of them appearing once. As to time point: newly diagnosed GD, antithyroid drugs for less than 3 months. Preparation of the TCR library used RNA extracted from PBMCs. The data were also submitted as part of a second study, on T cells in Graves' hyperthyroidism and ophthalmopathy.

The specimen was peripheral blood mononuclear cells (PBMCs), collected at new diagnosis, from a patient treated with antithyroid drugs. These receptors were taken from a woman in her thirties or forties with Graves disease.

This clonotype was observed many times. The V and J genes are TRBV18 and TRBJ2-1, with 7 nucleotides matching TRBD2. The CDR3 has 16 amino acids. CDR1 and CDR2 from the germline V gene are KGHSH and LQKENI. V trimming: 3 bases; J trimming: 2 bases; junction bases outside the gene matches: 7. This CDR3 is CASSPERTSAYNEQFF. Here the CDR3 DNA reads TGTGCCAGCTCACCCGAACGAACTAGCGCCTACAATGAGCAGTTCTTC.

This clonotype was observed a handful of times. The junction and the germline gene differ at one end; a read error may be behind it. The chain is built from TRBV7-9 and TRBJ2-2, with D perhaps TRBD2 (6 bases). Germline CDR1 is SEHNR and CDR2 is FQNEAQ (reference sequence). This CDR3 is built from 14 residues. As DNA, the CDR3 is TGTGCCAGCAGCCCTGGCCGGGGCACCGGGGGGCTGTTTTTT. This gives the protein CASSPGRGTGGLFF.

This clonotype was recorded many times. This chain connects TRBV2 to TRBJ2-2; D is unresolved. Trimming took off 7 bases at V and 3 bases at J, with 9 bases between the two ends. There are 13 residues in the CDR3. Looked up from germline, CDR1 is SNHLY and CDR2 is FYNNEI. CDR3 DNA: TGTGCCAGCACAGCTCCTGACACCGGGGAGCTGTTTTTT. Protein product: CASTAPDTGELFF.

On this clonotype itself: One base separates it from a far larger clone, so it is likely a read error. The chain uses TRBV11-2 and TRBJ2-7; TRBD1 or TRBD2 may be the D gene (5 bases each). The ends were cut back, 1 base at V and 2 bases at J, with 9 bases in the middle. CDR3 size: 14 residues. From germline, CDR1 is SGHAT and CDR2 FQNNGV. The DNA of the CDR3 is TGTGCCAGCAGCTTAGGGGACCCCGCCTACGAGCAGTACTTC. This gives the protein CASSLGDPAYEQYF.

Notes on this clonotype: Given the absence of the conserved phenylalanine or tryptophan at the CDR3 end, a read error is likely. The chain is built from TRBV7-6 and TRBJ2-5, with 13 bases fitting TRBD2. This CDR3 contains 15 residues. V dropped 5 bases and J dropped 1; count of bases not matched to a gene: 1. CDR1 and CDR2 from the germline V gene are SGHVS and FNYEAQ. The CDR3 is CASSGLAGAQETQYV. The CDR3, as DNA: TGTGCCAGCAGCGGACTAGCGGGAGCCCAAGAGACCCAGTACGTC.

V usage is TRBV11-2 and J usage is TRBJ1-1; perhaps TRBD1 as D (5 bases). The CDR3 is made up of 14 amino acids. V was pared by 3 bases and J by 5 bases, with 13 bases between. CDR1 is SGHAT and CDR2 is FQNNGV in the germline V gene. Written as DNA, the CDR3 is TGTGCCAGCAGCTTGCCCGGCAGGGAAACTGAAGCTTTCTTT. This gives the protein CASSLPGRETEAFF.

This clonotype was observed at least ten times. The V and J genes are TRBV18 and TRBJ2-7, with TRBD2 as a possible D gene (6 bases). V gave up 3 bases and J gave up 6 bases, with 15 bases separating them. This CDR3 is built from 14 residues. The V gene's germline CDR1 is KGHSH and CDR2 LQKENI. CDR3 in amino acids: CASSPEGASSEQYF. The CDR3 region has the DNA TGTGCCAGCTCACCGGAGGGCGCCTCGAGCGAGCAGTACTTC.

Worth noting for this clonotype: This sequence is one base from a far larger clone and is likely a read error. The chain uses TRBV7-2 and TRBJ2-1, with a weak D call TRBD2 (7 bases). The J call may not be correct, given that the DNA end is closer to TRBJ2-5. CDR3 size: 14 residues. Germline lookup yields CDR1 SGHTA and CDR2 FQGNSA. The CDR3 sequence is CASTREGGRGTQYF. CDR3 DNA: TGTGCCAGCACCCGAGAGGGGGGGCGCGGGACCCAGTACTTC.

There are many counts of this clonotype. The chain recombines TRBV11-2 with TRBJ2-7; D ambiguous. V was shortened by 2 bases and J by 2 bases, with 10 bases between the two germline ends. Germline CDR1 is SGHAT and CDR2 is FQNNGV. This CDR3 is 14 amino acids long. The CDR3 bases are TGTGCCAGCAGCTTATCGCCCTTTACCTACGAGCAGTACTTC. Translating it yields CASSLSPFTYEQYF.

This clonotype was recorded many times. This sequence joins TRBV20-1 and TRBJ2-7; 8 bases agree with TRBD1. The trim removed 6 bases at V and 3 bases at J, leaving 4 bases unmatched. The CDR3 covers 12 residues. Germline CDR1 DFQATT, CDR2 SNEGSKA (reference sequence). The CDR3 sequence: CSATTGGYEQYF. The CDR3 nucleotides read TGCAGTGCGACCACAGGGGGCTACGAGCAGTACTTC.

This chain joins TRBV12-3 or TRBV12-4 and TRBJ2-7; either TRBD1 or TRBD2 may fit D (5 bases each). The CDR3 length is 14 residues. The germline V and J ends were trimmed by 0 bases and 2 bases, with 8 bases remaining between them. CDR3 amino acids: CASSLAWGPYEQYF. The CDR3 coding sequence is TGTGCCAGCAGTTTAGCGTGGGGACCCTACGAGCAGTACTTC.

This clonotype was counted at least ten times. V gene TRBV5-1 combines with J gene TRBJ1-4, with 7 bases aligning to TRBD1. Germline-derived CDR1 and CDR2 are SGHRS and YFSETQ. Unmatched junction bases numbered 8, after V lost 2 bases and J lost 7 bases. The CDR3 is made up of 15 amino acids. As DNA, the CDR3 is TGCGCCAGCAGCTTTGGCGACAGGGAAGGTGAAAAACTGTTTTTT. Its translation: CASSFGDREGEKLFF.

The rearrangement uses TRBV20-1 and TRBJ1-1; 12 positions agree with TRBD1. V trimming: 3 bases; J trimming: 1 base; junction bases outside the gene matches: 6. This CDR3 has 16 amino acids. CDR1 and CDR2 from the germline V gene are DFQATT and SNEGSKA (reference sequence). The CDR3 region is CSARTGTGGWNTEAFF. CDR3 sequence (DNA): TGCAGTGCTAGGACAGGGACAGGGGGCTGGAACACTGAAGCTTTCTTT.

The V gene is TRBV19, the J gene TRBJ2-2; 9 nucleotides agree with TRBD1. CDR1 LNHDA and CDR2 SQIVND come from the germline V gene (reference sequence). V gave up 5 bases and J gave up 4 bases; unmatched junction bases: 14. The CDR3 covers 18 residues. The CDR3 nucleotides are TGTGCCAGTAGTGCGCGGACAGGGGCCGTCGAAAGCACCGGGGAGCTGTTTTTT. It is translated as CASSARTGAVESTGELFF.

The chain uses TRBV7-3 and TRBJ2-1, with 10 bases aligning to TRBD2. This CDR3 comprises 15 residues. The ends lost 6 bases at V and 3 bases at J; junction bases unmatched: 5. CDR1 and CDR2 from the germline V gene are SGHTA and FQGTGA. CDR3 nucleotide sequence: TGTGCCAGCAGGTCGTCTAGCGGGAGCTACAATGAGCAGTTCTTC. Translating gives CASRSSSGSYNEQFF.

This clonotype showed up just once. In nucleotides, the CDR3 is TGTGCCAGCAGAGCCGGGACAGGGAATCCTCTGAGCTCCTACAATGAGCAGTTCTTC. Translated, it gives CASRAGTGNPLSSYNEQFF. V and J are TRBV2 and TRBJ2-1; 9 bases line up with TRBD1. From germline, CDR1 is SNHLY and CDR2 FYNNEI. V was clipped by 6 bases and J by 0 bases; unmatched bases: 15. This CDR3 has 19 amino acids.

This clonotype came up many times. This chain joins TRBV9 and TRBJ2-5; TRBD1 is a possible D gene (7 bases). The CDR3 runs to 14 residues. Trimming stripped 4 bases from V and 4 bases from J, with 14 bases between. Per germline, CDR1 SGDLS and CDR2 YYNGEE. The CDR3 loop is CASSTSQGGETQYF. The CDR3 coding sequence is TGTGCCAGCAGCACCTCTCAGGGGGGAGAGACCCAGTACTTC.

The sample holds many counts of this clonotype. The gene calls are TRBV27 and TRBJ1-4; TRBD1 aligns across 8 bases. Germline values: CDR1 MNHEY, CDR2 SMNVEV (reference sequence). V shed 5 bases and J 8 bases; nucleotides not matched to a gene: 7. CDR3 length: 14 amino acids. The CDR3 spells CASSPQGAWEKLFF. The CDR3 DNA reads as TGTGCCAGCAGTCCTCAGGGGGCGTGGGAAAAACTGTTTTTT.

The chain joins TRBV7-2 to TRBJ2-1; 8 bases are shared with TRBD1. The CDR3 is 16 residues long. Germline CDR1 and CDR2: SGHTA and FQGNSA. V dropped 7 bases and J dropped 8; count of bases not matched to a gene: 16. CDR3 sequence (DNA): TGTGCCAGCAACCAGGGAACAGGGGGTAACTTCGATGAGCAGTTCTTC. Translating it yields CASNQGTGGNFDEQFF. The full variable domain, with the rest looked up from reference TRBV7-2 and TRBJ2-1, is GAGVSQSPSNKVTEKGKDVELRCDPISGHTALYWYRQSLGQGLEFLIYFQGNSAPDKSGLPSDRFSAERTGGSVSTLTIQRTQQEDSAVYLCASNQGTGGNFDEQFFGPGTRLTVL.

This chain uses TRBV5-6 with TRBJ2-1, with 9 positions matching TRBD1. The CDR3 is 12 residues long. After removal of 6 bases from V and 9 bases from J, the junction contained 4 bases not matched to a gene. Looked up from germline, CDR1 is SGHDT and CDR2 is YYEEEE. DNA for the CDR3: TGTGCCAGCATTGACAGGGGGGGTGAGCAGTTCTTC. It yields the protein CASIDRGGEQFF.

This clonotype was seen many times. The chain uses TRBV28 and TRBJ2-1; D call uncertain. The CDR3 covers 12 residues. V lost 2 bases and J 9 bases, leaving 8 bases between the germline ends. Germline assignment: CDR1 MDHEN and CDR2 SYDVKM. The CDR3 region has the DNA TGTGCCAGCAGTTTACGAGCCTTTGAGCAGTTCTTC. Protein: CASSLRAFEQFF. Complete variable domain (other parts from reference TRBV28 and TRBJ2-1): DVKVTQSSRYLVKRTGEKVFLECVQDMDHENMFWYRQDPGLGLRLIYFSYDVKMKEKGDIPEGYSVSREKKERFSLILESASTNQTSMYLCASSLRAFEQFFGPGTRLTVL.